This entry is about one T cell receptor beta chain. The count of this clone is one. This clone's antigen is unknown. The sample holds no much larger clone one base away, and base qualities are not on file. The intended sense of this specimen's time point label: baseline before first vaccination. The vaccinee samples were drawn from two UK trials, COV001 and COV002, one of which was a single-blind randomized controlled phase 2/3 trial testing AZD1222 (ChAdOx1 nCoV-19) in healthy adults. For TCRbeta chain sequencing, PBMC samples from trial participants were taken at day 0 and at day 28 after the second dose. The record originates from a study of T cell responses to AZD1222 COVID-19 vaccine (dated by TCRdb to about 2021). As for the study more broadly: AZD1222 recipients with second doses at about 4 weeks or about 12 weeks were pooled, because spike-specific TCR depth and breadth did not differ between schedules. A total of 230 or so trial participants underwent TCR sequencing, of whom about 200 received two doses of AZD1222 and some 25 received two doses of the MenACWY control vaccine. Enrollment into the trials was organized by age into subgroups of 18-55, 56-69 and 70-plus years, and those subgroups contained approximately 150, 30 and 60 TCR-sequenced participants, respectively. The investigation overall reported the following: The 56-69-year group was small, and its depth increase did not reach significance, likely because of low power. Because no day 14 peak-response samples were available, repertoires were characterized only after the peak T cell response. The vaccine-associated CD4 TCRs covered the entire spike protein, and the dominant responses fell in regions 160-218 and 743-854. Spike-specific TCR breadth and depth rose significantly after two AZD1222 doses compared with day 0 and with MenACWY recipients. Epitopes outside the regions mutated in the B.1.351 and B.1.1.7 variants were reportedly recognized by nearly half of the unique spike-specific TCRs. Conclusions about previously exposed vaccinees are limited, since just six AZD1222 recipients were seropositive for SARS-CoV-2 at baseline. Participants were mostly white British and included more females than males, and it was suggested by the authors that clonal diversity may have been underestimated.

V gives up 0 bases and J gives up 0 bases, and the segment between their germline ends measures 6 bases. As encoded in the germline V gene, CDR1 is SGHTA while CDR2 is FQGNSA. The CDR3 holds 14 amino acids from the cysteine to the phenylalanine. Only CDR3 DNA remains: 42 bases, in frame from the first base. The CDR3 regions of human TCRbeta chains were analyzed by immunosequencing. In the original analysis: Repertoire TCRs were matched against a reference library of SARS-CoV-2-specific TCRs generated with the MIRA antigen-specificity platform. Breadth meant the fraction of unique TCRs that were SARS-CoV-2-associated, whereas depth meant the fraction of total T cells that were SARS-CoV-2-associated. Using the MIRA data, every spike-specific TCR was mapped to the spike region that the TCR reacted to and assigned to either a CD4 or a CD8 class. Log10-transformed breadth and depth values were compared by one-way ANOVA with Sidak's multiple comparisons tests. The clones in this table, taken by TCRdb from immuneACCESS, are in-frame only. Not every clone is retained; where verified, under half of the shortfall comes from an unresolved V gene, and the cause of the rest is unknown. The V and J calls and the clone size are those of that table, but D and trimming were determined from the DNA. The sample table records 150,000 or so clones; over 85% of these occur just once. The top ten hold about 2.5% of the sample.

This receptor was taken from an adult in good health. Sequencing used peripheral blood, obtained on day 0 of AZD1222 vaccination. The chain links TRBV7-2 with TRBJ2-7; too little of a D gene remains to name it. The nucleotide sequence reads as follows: TGTGCCAGCAGCTTAGCTTGGAGCTCCTACGAGCAGTACTTC. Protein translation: CASSLAWSSYEQYF.